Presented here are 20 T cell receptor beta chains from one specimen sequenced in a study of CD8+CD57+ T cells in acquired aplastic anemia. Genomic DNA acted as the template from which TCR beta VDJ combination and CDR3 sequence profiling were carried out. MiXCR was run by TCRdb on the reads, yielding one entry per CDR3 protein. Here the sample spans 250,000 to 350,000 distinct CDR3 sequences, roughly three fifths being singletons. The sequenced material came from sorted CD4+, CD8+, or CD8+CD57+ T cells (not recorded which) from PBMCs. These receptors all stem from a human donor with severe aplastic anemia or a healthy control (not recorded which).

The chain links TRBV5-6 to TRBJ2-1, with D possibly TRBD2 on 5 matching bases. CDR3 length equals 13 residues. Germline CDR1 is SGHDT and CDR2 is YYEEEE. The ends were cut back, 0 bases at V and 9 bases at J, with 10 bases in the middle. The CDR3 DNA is TGTGCCAGCAGCTTGGCCGAGGGAGTTGAGCAGTTCTTC. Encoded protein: CASSLAEGVEQFF.

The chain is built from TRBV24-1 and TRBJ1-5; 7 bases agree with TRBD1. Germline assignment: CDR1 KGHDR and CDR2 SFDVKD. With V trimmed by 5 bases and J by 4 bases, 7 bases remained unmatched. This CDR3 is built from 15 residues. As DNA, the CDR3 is TGTGCCACCAGTGGCTCTAGCAGGGGGAATCAGCCCCAGCATTTT. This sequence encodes CATSGSSRGNQPQHF.

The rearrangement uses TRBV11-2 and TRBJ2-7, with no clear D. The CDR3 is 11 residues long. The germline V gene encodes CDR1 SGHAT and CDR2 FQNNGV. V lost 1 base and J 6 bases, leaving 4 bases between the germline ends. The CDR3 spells CASSLVREQYF. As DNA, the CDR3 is TGTGCCAGCAGCTTAGTCCGCGAGCAGTACTTC.

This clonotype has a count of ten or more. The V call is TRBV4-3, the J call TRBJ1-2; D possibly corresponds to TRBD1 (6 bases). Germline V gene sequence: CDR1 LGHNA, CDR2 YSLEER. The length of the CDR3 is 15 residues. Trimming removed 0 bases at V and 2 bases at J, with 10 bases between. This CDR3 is CASSQDNRANYGYTF. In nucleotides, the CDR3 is TGCGCCAGCAGCCAAGATAACAGGGCAAACTATGGCTACACCTTC.

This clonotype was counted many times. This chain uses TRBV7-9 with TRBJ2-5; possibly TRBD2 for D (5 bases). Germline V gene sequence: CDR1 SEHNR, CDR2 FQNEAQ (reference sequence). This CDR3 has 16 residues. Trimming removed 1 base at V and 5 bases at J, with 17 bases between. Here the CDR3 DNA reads TGTGCCAGCAGCTTAGGTGGAGGCGGGCCGCGGGAGACCCAGTACTTC. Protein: CASSLGGGGPRETQYF.

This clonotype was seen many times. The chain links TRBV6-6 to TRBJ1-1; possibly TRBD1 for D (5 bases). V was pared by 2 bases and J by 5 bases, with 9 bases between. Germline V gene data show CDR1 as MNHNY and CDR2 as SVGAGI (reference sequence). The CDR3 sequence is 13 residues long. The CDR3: CASSYVGGTEAFF. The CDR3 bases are TGTGCCAGCAGTTACGTGGGGGGGACTGAAGCTTTCTTT.

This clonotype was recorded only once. CDR3 region: CASSLGGDNYGYTF. The CDR3 region has the DNA TGTGCCAGCAGCTTGGGGGGAGATAACTATGGCTACACCTTC. The chain uses TRBV5-4 and TRBJ1-2, with D unresolved. Looked up from germline, CDR1 is SGHNT and CDR2 is YYREEE (reference sequence). V dropped 0 bases and J dropped 1 base, with 7 bases sitting between them. The CDR3 extends over 14 amino acids.

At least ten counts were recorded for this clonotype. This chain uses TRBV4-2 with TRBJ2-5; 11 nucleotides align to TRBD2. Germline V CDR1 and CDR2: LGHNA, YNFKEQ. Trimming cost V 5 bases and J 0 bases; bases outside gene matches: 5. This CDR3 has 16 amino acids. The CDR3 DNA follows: TGTGCCAGCAGCTCTAGCGGGGGGATCAACCAAGAGACCCAGTACTTC. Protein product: CASSSSGGINQETQYF.

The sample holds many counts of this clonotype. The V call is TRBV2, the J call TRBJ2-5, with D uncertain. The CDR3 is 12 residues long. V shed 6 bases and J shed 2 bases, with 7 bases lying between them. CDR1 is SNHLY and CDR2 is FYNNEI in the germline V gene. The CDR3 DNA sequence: TGTGCCAGCAGCGGCTCTCAAGAGACCCAGTACTTC. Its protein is CASSGSQETQYF.

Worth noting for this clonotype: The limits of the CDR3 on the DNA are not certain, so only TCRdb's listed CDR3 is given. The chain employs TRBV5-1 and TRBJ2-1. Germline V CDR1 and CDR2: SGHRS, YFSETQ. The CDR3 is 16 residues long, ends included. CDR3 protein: CASSYICSANYNEQFF.

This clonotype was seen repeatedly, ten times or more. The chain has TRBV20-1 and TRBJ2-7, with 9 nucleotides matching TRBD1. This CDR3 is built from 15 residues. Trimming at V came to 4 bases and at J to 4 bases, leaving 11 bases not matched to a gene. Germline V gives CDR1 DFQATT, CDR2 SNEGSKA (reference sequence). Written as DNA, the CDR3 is TGCAGTGCTACGCCCACACAGGGGGCGGCATACGAGCAGTACTTC. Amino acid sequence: CSATPTQGAAYEQYF.

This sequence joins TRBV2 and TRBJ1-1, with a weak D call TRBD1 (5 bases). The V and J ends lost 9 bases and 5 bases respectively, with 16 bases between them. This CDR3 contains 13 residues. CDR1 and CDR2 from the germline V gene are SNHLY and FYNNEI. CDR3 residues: CASTGGEWTEAFF. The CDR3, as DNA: TGTGCCAGTACGGGGGGGGAATGGACTGAAGCTTTCTTT.

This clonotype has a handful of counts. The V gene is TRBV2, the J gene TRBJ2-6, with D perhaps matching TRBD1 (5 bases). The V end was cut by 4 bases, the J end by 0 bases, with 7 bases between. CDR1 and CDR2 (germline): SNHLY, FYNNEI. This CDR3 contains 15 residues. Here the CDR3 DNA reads TGTGCCAGCAGTGGTCAGGGCTCTGGGGCCAACGTCCTGACTTTC. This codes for CASSGQGSGANVLTF.

The CDR3 region has the DNA TGTGCCATCGCCAGCGAGGACAGCACAGATACGCAGTATTTT. This encodes CAIASEDSTDTQYF. The chain recombines TRBV10-3 with TRBJ2-3; D ambiguous. Germline V gene lookup returns CDR1 ENHRY and CDR2 SYGVKD. V was pared by 8 bases and J by 0 bases, with 12 bases between. The CDR3 is 14 residues long.

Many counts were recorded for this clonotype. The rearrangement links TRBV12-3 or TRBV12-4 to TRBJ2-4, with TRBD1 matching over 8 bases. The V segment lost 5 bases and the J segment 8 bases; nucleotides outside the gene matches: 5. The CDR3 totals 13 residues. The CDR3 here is CASSRQGFDIQYF. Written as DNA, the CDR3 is TGTGCCAGCAGTCGACAGGGGTTTGACATTCAGTACTTC.

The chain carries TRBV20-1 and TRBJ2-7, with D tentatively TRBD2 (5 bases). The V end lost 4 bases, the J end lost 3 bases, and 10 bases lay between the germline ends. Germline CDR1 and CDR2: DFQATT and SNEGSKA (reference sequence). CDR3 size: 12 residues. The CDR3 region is CSATGEDYEQYF. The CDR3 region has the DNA TGCAGTGCTACCGGGGAAGACTACGAGCAGTACTTC.

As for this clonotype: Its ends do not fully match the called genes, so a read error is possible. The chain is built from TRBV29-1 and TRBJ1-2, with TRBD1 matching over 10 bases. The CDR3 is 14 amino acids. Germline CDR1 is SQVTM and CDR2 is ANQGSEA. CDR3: CSGQGAHAGYGYAF. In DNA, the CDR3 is TGCAGCGGACAGGGGGCACATGCGGGGTATGGCTACGCCTTC.

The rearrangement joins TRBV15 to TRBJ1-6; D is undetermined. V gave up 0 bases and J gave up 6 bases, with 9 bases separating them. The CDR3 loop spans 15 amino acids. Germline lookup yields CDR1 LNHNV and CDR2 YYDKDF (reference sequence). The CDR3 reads CATSREGNSNSPLHF. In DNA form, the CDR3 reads TGTGCCACCAGCAGAGAGGGGAACAGTAATTCACCCCTCCACTTT.

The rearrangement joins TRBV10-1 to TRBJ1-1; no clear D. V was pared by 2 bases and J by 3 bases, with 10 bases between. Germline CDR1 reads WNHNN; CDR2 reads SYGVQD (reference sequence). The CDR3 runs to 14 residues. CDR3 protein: CASSEPVGYTEAFF. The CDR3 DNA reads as TGCGCCAGCAGTGAGCCCGTCGGGTACACTGAAGCTTTCTTT.

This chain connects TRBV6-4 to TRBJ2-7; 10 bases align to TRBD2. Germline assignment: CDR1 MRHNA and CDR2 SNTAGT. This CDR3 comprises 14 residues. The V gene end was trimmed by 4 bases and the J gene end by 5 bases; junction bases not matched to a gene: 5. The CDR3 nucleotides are TGTGCCAGCAGTGCTCTAGCGGGAGCAGACGAGCAGTACTTC. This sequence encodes CASSALAGADEQYF.